A selection of T cell receptor beta chains follows, all from one sample in a study of T cells after yellow fever vaccination. Using its own MiXCR run on the 5' RACE reads, TCRdb lists one record per CDR3 protein. The table has roughly 150,000 distinct CDR3 sequences, more than 5.5% seen once. Sample: CD4+ T cells sorted from PBMCs, taken about 5 days after the first yellow fever vaccination. These receptor sequences come from a man aged 18 to 30 who received the YFV17D yellow fever vaccine. CDR3s leave out the opening cysteine and the closing phenylalanine or tryptophan. The listing skips clone size in some rows; elsewhere it reads once, few, many or a size class.

>TRBV5-1|many|TRBJ2-7
ASAQTTGGERNEQY
>TRBV5-1|many|TRBJ2-5
ASSGAPTDQETQY
>TRBV7-2|few|TRBJ1-2
ASSPLYGGYT
>TRBV28|many|TRBJ2-1
ASRFPLSNEQF
>TRBV7-2|few|TRBJ1-2
ASSLELGRYT
>TRBV7-3|many|TRBJ2-5
ASSPGARETQY
>TRBV29-1|few|TRBJ1-1
SAPTGGNTEAF
>TRBV18|NA|TRBJ1-4
ASSRAGTGSSNEKLF
>TRBV12-3/TRBV12-4|many|TRBJ1-5
ASSQDTLGHQPQH
>TRBV7-2|many|TRBJ2-2
ASSLATGDTGELF
>TRBV7-2|NA|TRBJ2-7
ASSLSGGASYEQY
>TRBV19|few|TRBJ1-5
ASSILRAYSNQPQH
>TRBV7-2|few|TRBJ1-6
ASSSHGQGWNSPLH
>TRBV11-2|NA|TRBJ2-3
ASSLAGQGRGTQY
>TRBV5-1|many|TRBJ2-7
ASSLDSPLYYEQY
>TRBV18|many|TRBJ1-4
ASSPGTENEKLF
>TRBV11-2|many|TRBJ1-6
ASSRQGPTNSPLH
>TRBV18|many|TRBJ2-5
ASSPQGSYQETQY
>TRBV9|few|TRBJ1-3
ASSVAPSSGNTIY
>TRBV7-2|many|TRBJ1-6
ASSSQAGDSPLH
>TRBV5-1|few|TRBJ1-1
ASSLVAGANTEAF
>TRBV6-5|many|TRBJ2-1
ASSRVGLMSYNEQF
>TRBV28|few|TRBJ1-1
ASSSVGGENTEAF
>TRBV24-1|many|TRBJ1-1
ATSDLSERSEAF
>TRBV4-3|many|TRBJ2-4
ASSQPFFGRPQNIQY
>TRBV7-2|NA|TRBJ2-1
ASSLALDTYNEQF
>TRBV9|many|TRBJ2-1
ASSVGSSYNEQF
>TRBV7-7|NA|TRBJ2-5
ASSQPGRPETQY
>TRBV6-2/TRBV6-3|many|TRBJ1-5
ASSYSTGSSNQPQH
>TRBV5-4|few|TRBJ2-5
ASSRKAGDQETQY
>TRBV12-3/TRBV12-4|NA|TRBJ1-1
ASSFPRQGTTEAF
>TRBV13|few|TRBJ1-5
ASSLRGQGNQPQH
>TRBV12-3/TRBV12-4|few|TRBJ2-5
ASSFGRRQTQY
>TRBV7-8|many|TRBJ2-5
ASSIDSGETQY
>TRBV5-1|few|TRBJ2-6
ASSLRTASGANVLT
>TRBV20-1|many|TRBJ1-5
SASIRDRVSQPQH
>TRBV25-1|few|TRBJ1-3
ASSEAGALSGNTIY
>TRBV9|many|TRBJ2-1
ASSSDTSSYNEQF
>TRBV20-1|few|TRBJ2-2
SAREGLAGELF
>TRBV20-1|many|TRBJ2-3
SARETPQYTQY
>TRBV7-2|many|TRBJ1-5
ASSADRGQNQPQH
>TRBV12-3/TRBV12-4|many|TRBJ2-4
ASSLGLEYNIQY
>TRBV18|many|TRBJ2-7
ASSPAHEQY
>TRBV12-3/TRBV12-4|few|TRBJ2-7
ASSLGGQDYEQY
>TRBV4-1|NA|TRBJ2-5
ASSQDPGTGQTQY
>TRBV2|few|TRBJ1-1
ASIIDRDTEAF
>TRBV7-9|once|TRBJ1-1
ASRSTHTEAF
>TRBV18|few|TRBJ2-5
ASSLYSGTDQETQY
>TRBV7-2|few|TRBJ2-7
ASSLSGLNPYEQY